What follows are 24 T cell receptor beta chains derived from one specimen sequenced in a study of vaccination and CD4 T cells after COVID-19. No antigen has been assigned to these receptors. Specified treatment: roughly ten-day PBMC culture with coronavirus spike peptide pools or control peptides (ViraFEST assay). Cultured CD4+ T cell DNA was sequenced using the Oncomine TCR Beta short-read assay. Each CDR3 protein gets one entry after TCRdb re-called the PCR reads with MiXCR. This sample has about 11,000 distinct CDR3 sequences; roughly 72% occur once, and the top ten carry 9% to 12%. The source material was CD4+ T cells from blood, cultured in vitro. All receptors come from a human donor who had recovered from COVID-19.

CDR3 nucleotides: TGTGCCAGCAGTGAAAGCGGGGGGGCGACCGGGGAGCTGTTTTTT. This encodes CASSESGGATGELFF. J is TRBJ2-2 and V is TRBV25-1, with 10 bases that match TRBD2. Germline-derived CDR1 and CDR2 are MGHDK and SYGVNS. The CDR3 is made up of 15 amino acids. The junction had 2 bases not matched to a gene; V was cut back by 2 bases and J by 5 bases.

J is TRBJ1-6 and V is TRBV11-3; no firm D call. From germline, CDR1 is SGHNT and CDR2 YENEEA. Trimming took 5 bases from V and 5 from J, leaving 10 bases between them. The CDR3 length is 14 residues. CDR3 protein: CASSTRSNNSPLHF. As DNA, the CDR3 is TGTGCCAGCAGCACTAGGAGTAATAATTCACCCCTCCACTTT.

The CDR3 here is CASSGPRGGYTF. CDR3 nucleotide sequence: TGTGCCAGCAGTGGCCCTCGTGGTGGCTACACCTTC. This chain uses TRBV6-1 with TRBJ1-2; the D is unclear. From germline, CDR1 is MNHNS and CDR2 SASEGT. V was shortened by 4 bases and J by 7 bases, with 10 bases between the two germline ends. The CDR3 totals 12 residues.

The chain joins TRBV20-1 to TRBJ2-3, with 8 bases matching TRBD2. CDR3 length equals 16 residues. Germline V gene data show CDR1 as DFQATT and CDR2 as SNEGSKA (reference sequence). V lost 3 bases, J lost 11 bases, and 19 bases stayed unmatched. The CDR3 is CSARVAGSTFIGGQYF. CDR3 DNA: TGCAGTGCTAGGGTAGCGGGATCTACTTTTATTGGTGGGCAGTATTTT.

The chain has TRBV5-4 and TRBJ1-2; maybe TRBD1 (5 bases). Germline loops: CDR1 SGHNT, CDR2 YYREEE (reference sequence). V was pared by 4 bases and J by 6 bases, with 16 bases between. This CDR3 comprises 14 residues. This CDR3 reads CASSPGGGRDGYTF. The CDR3 DNA is TGTGCCAGCAGCCCGGGCGGGGGTAGGGATGGCTACACCTTC.

This clonotype was observed a handful of times. V gene TRBV12-3 or TRBV12-4 combines with J gene TRBJ2-7; the D gene could be TRBD1 or TRBD2 (6 bases each). The CDR3 loop spans 18 amino acids. V lost 7 bases to trimming and J lost 2 bases, with 27 bases between them. The CDR3 reads CASTSRALGHPGAYEQYF. Written as DNA, the CDR3 is TGTGCCAGCACATCTCGGGCCTTGGGACACCCGGGGGCCTACGAGCAGTACTTC.

This sequence joins TRBV12-3 or TRBV12-4 and TRBJ1-2; D unresolved. The CDR3 contains 14 residues. V was cut by 1 base and J by 6 bases, with 12 bases left in between. This chain's CDR3 is CASSLEPSLHGYTF. The CDR3 DNA sequence: TGTGCCAGCAGTTTAGAGCCAAGCCTACATGGCTACACCTTC.

The J gene is TRBJ2-7, the V gene TRBV2; D not certain. This CDR3 is 11 amino acids long. Germline CDR1 is SNHLY and CDR2 is FYNNEI. Trimming removed 5 bases from V and 3 bases from J, with 5 bases in between. The CDR3 sequence: CASSSYYEQYF. CDR3 nucleotide sequence: TGTGCCAGCAGTTCCTACTACGAGCAGTACTTC.

This clonotype was seen a single time. The chain combines TRBV20-1 with TRBJ1-4; D call uncertain. CDR1 DFQATT and CDR2 SNEGSKA come from the germline V gene (reference sequence). Trimming pared 8 bases from V and 0 bases from J, leaving 10 bases between. CDR3 length: 13 amino acids. This chain's CDR3 is CSLIPATNEKLFF. The DNA of the CDR3 is TGCAGTCTAATTCCTGCAACTAATGAAAAACTGTTTTTT.

This clonotype is medium-sized (0.01 to 0.1%) by share. J is TRBJ2-5 and V is TRBV7-2; 13 nucleotides agree with TRBD2. The length of the CDR3 is 15 residues. J was trimmed by 5 bases and V by 5 bases; bases with no gene match: 5. Germline V gene lookup returns CDR1 SGHTA and CDR2 FQGNSA. CDR3 protein: CASSTSGRAPETQYF. The DNA of the CDR3 is TGTGCCAGCAGCACTAGCGGGAGGGCCCCCGAGACCCAGTACTTC. Using reference TRBV7-2 and TRBJ2-5 for the parts outside the CDR3, the full variable domain is GAGVSQSPSNKVTEKGKDVELRCDPISGHTALYWYRQSLGQGLEFLIYFQGNSAPDKSGLPSDRFSAERTGGSVSTLTIQRTQQEDSAVYLCASSTSGRAPETQYFGPGTRLLVL.

In nucleotides, the CDR3 is TGTGCCAGCAGTGAAAGGGAGGGGGGTTGGGATGAGCAGTTCTTC. It encodes CASSEREGGWDEQFF. V gene TRBV6-1 combines with J gene TRBJ2-1, with D possibly TRBD2 on 7 matching bases. CDR1 and CDR2 (germline): MNHNS, SASEGT. The CDR3 consists of 15 residues. Trimming left V 2 bases short and J 8 bases short, with 16 bases between.

The rearrangement uses TRBV7-9 and TRBJ2-6, with D unclear. The germline V and J ends were trimmed by 1 base and 0 bases, with 1 base remaining between them. Germline values: CDR1 SEHNR, CDR2 FQNEAQ (reference sequence). This CDR3 is built from 14 residues. The CDR3: CASSLGSGANVLTF. The CDR3 bases are TGTGCCAGCAGCTTAGGCTCTGGGGCCAACGTCCTGACTTTC.

The chain couples TRBV20-1 to TRBJ2-1, with 9 bases that match TRBD1. V was clipped by 5 bases and J by 5 bases; unmatched bases: 4. In germline, CDR1 is DFQATT, CDR2 SNEGSKA (reference sequence). The CDR3 consists of 13 residues. CDR3 residues: CSAAGQGDNEQFF. The CDR3 DNA reads as TGCAGTGCTGCGGGACAGGGTGACAATGAGCAGTTCTTC.

This chain joins TRBV27 and TRBJ1-5; D not certain. The V end lost 8 bases, the J end lost 3 bases, and 17 bases lay between the germline ends. The CDR3 consists of 15 residues. Germline CDR1 MNHEY, CDR2 SMNVEV (reference sequence). CDR3 loop: CASALIGRDNQPQHF. The CDR3 DNA is TGTGCCAGCGCCCTCATCGGCAGAGACAATCAGCCCCAGCATTTT.

The genes are TRBV7-9 and TRBJ2-1; 13 bases are a match to TRBD2. V lost 5 bases, J lost 3 bases, and 7 bases stayed unmatched. Germline loops: CDR1 SEHNR, CDR2 FQNEAQ (reference sequence). CDR3 size: 17 residues. CDR3 in amino acids: CASSPLGLAGFYNEQFF. CDR3 sequence (DNA): TGTGCCAGCAGCCCCCTGGGACTAGCGGGATTCTACAATGAGCAGTTCTTC.

The chain links TRBV28 to TRBJ1-2; 9 bases agree with TRBD1. This CDR3 spans 14 amino acids. The trim removed 7 bases at V and 4 bases at J, leaving 7 bases unmatched. Germline CDR1 is MDHEN and CDR2 is SYDVKM. The CDR3 DNA sequence: TGTGCCAGCACGACAAGACAGGGGGGCTATGGCTACACCTTC. This gives the protein CASTTRQGGYGYTF.

The rearrangement links TRBV27 to TRBJ2-1, with a weak D call TRBD2 (5 bases). V lost 2 bases and J lost 2, with 10 bases in between. The CDR3 sequence is 15 residues long. Per germline, CDR1 MNHEY and CDR2 SMNVEV (reference sequence). The CDR3 protein is CASSLTRRPYNEQFF. The CDR3 coding sequence is TGTGCCAGCAGTTTAACTAGACGTCCCTACAATGAGCAGTTCTTC.

This chain connects TRBV6-1 to TRBJ2-3, with 7 bases fitting TRBD2. The CDR3 runs 18 residues. In germline, CDR1 is MNHNS, CDR2 SASEGT. V lost 9 bases, J lost 6 bases, and 24 bases stayed unmatched. The CDR3 bases are TGTGCCAGTACTAGGTGGGACTACAGCGGCCTGGGTTGGGATACGCAGTATTTT. Protein: CASTRWDYSGLGWDTQYF.

This clonotype was detected a few times. The chain combines TRBV7-9 with TRBJ1-4; 7 bases align to TRBD1. The CDR3 has 12 residues. The ends lost 6 bases at V and 13 bases at J; junction bases unmatched: 8. Germline CDR1 reads SEHNR; CDR2 reads FQNEAQ (reference sequence). Here the CDR3 reads CASRFQTGALFF. CDR3 DNA: TGTGCCAGCAGGTTTCAAACAGGGGCACTGTTTTTT. Full variable domain (outside the CDR3, taken from reference TRBV7-9 and TRBJ1-4): DTGVSQNPRHKITKRGQNVTFRCDPISEHNRLYWYRQTLGQGPEFLTYFQNEAQLEKSRLLSDRFSAERPKGSFSTLEIQRTEQGDSAMYLCASRFQTGALFFGSGTQLSVL.

This clonotype was counted only a few times. The rearrangement uses TRBV20-1 and TRBJ1-5; D not resolved. The germline V gene has CDR1 DFQATT and CDR2 SNEGSKA (reference sequence). The length of the CDR3 is 15 residues. V lost 4 bases and J 4 bases, leaving 17 bases between the germline ends. CDR3 bases: TGCAGTGCTACCCAAAGGGATCTTGGGAATCAGCCCCAGCATTTT. Translating gives CSATQRDLGNQPQHF.

The rearrangement links TRBV19 to TRBJ1-1; D is undetermined. This CDR3 spans 16 amino acids. Deletions cut 6 bases from V and 2 bases from J, with 19 bases between. Germline V CDR1 and CDR2: LNHDA, SQIVND (reference sequence). CDR3 nucleotides: TGTGCCAGTAGCCCGAGGGTCACGCAATTTAACACTGAAGCTTTCTTT. Translation: CASSPRVTQFNTEAFF.

In its sample, this clonotype ranks as large (0.1 to 1%). The rearrangement links TRBV6-2 or TRBV6-3 to TRBJ2-2, with unresolved D. The CDR3 is 13 residues long. Germline CDR1 and CDR2: MNHEY and SVGEGT. V shed 4 bases and J shed 6 bases, with 9 bases lying between them. CDR3 sequence reads: CASSLSPPGELFF. CDR3 bases: TGTGCCAGCAGTTTATCTCCGCCCGGGGAGCTGTTTTTT.

In DNA form, the CDR3 reads TGTGCCAGTAGTACCCGGACAGGGGGGTTCTACAATGAGCAGTTCTTC. Protein product: CASSTRTGGFYNEQFF. The chain is built from TRBV19 and TRBJ2-1; 10 nucleotides agree with TRBD1. With 4 bases clipped from V and 3 bases from J, the junction kept 6 bases outside the gene matches. Germline V lookup: CDR1 LNHDA, CDR2 SQIVND (reference sequence). The CDR3 loop spans 16 amino acids.

V and J are TRBV5-5 and TRBJ1-5; D is perhaps TRBD1 (5 bases). CDR3 length: 16 residues. Germline V gene sequence: CDR1 SGHKS, CDR2 YYEKEE (reference sequence). The V end lost 1 base, the J end lost 2 bases, and 13 bases lay between the germline ends. The CDR3 loop is CASSLWGNARNQPQHF. The CDR3, as DNA: TGTGCCAGCAGCTTGTGGGGGAACGCCCGCAATCAGCCCCAGCATTTT.